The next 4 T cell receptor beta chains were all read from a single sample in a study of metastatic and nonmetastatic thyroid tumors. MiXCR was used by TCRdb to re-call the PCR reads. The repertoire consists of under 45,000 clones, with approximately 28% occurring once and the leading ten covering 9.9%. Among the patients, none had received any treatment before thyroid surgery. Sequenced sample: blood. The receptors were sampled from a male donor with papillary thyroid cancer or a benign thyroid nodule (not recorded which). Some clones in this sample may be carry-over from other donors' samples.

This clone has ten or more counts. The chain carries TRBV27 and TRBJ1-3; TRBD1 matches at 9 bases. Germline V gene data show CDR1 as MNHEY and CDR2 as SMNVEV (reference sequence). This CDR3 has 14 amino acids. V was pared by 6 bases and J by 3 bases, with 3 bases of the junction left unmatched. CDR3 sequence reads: CASSTGGFGNTIYF. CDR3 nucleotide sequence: TGTGCCAGCAGCACAGGGGGCTTTGGAAACACCATATATTTT.

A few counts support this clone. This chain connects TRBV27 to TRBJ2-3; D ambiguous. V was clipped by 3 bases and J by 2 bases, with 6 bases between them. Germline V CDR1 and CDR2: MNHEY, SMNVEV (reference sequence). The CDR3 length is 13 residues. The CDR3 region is CASSFTFTDTQYF. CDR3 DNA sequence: TGTGCCAGCAGTTTCACTTTCACAGATACGCAGTATTTT.

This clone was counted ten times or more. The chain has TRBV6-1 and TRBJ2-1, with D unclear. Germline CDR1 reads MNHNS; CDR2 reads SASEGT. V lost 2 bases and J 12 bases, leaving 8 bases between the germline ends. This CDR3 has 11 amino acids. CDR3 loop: CASSENSGQFF. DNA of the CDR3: TGTGCCAGCAGTGAAAACAGTGGGCAGTTCTTC.

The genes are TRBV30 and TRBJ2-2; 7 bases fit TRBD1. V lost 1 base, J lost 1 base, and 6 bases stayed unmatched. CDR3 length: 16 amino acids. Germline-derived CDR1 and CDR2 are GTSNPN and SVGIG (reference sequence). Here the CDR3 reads CAWSGIRGKNTGELFF. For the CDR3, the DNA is TGTGCCTGGAGTGGCATCAGGGGGAAGAACACCGGGGAGCTGTTTTTT.